This T cell receptor beta chain was sequenced for a study of regulatory T cells in long-lasting Graves disease. This clonotype has ten or more counts. What it binds is not known. The CDR3 runs 12 residues. The V and J ends lost 8 bases and 6 bases respectively, with 17 bases between them. Germline V gene lookup returns CDR1 GTSNPN and CDR2 SVGIG (reference sequence). Regarding time point: newly diagnosed GD, antithyroid drugs for less than 3 months. Researchers made the TCR library from RNA that was extracted from PBMCs. Overall study findings and caveats: TRBV28, TRBJ1-2 and TRBJ2-5 emerged as the favored segments in persistent disease.

Relying on iRepertoire HTBI primers and Arm-PCR of CDR3 regions, the team built TCR beta libraries. TCRdb passed the multiplex PCR reads through MiXCR, listing each CDR3 protein once. The data contain about 560,000 distinct CDR3 sequences, 15% to 20% of them singletons. The same data also went into a second study, on T cells in Graves' hyperthyroidism and ophthalmopathy.

The starting material was peripheral blood mononuclear cells (PBMCs), obtained at new diagnosis, from a patient treated with antithyroid drugs. The chain is built from TRBV30 and TRBJ2-7; maybe TRBD2 (6 bases). The receptor was isolated from a man between 18 and 29 years old with Graves disease. The CDR3 loop reads CAGGAGLAEQYF. CDR3 bases: TGTGCCGGCGGGGCAGGGCTGGCCGAGCAGTACTTC.